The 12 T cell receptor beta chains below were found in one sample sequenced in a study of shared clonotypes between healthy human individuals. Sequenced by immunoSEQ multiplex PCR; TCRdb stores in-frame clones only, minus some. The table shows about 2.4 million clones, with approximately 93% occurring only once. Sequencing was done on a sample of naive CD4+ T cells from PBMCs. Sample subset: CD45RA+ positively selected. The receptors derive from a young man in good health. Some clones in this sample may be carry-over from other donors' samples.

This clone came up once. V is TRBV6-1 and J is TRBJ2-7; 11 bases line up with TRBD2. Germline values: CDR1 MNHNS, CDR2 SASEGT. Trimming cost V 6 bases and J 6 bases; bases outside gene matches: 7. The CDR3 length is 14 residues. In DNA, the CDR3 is TGTGCCAGCAGGTATAGCGGGAGGGTCCTCGAGCAGTACTTC. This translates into CASRYSGRVLEQYF.

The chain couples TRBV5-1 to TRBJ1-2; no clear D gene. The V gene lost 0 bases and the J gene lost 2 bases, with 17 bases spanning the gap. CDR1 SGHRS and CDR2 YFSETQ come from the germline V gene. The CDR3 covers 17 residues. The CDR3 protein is CASSLGVMMALNYGYTF. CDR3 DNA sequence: TGCGCCAGCAGCTTGGGGGTGATGATGGCTTTAAACTATGGCTACACCTTC.

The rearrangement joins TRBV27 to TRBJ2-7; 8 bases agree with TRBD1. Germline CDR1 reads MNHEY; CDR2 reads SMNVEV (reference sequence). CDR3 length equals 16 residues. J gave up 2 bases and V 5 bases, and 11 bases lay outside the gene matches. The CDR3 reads CASSHPPGQVPYEQYF. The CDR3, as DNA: TGTGCCAGCAGTCACCCGCCGGGACAGGTGCCCTACGAGCAGTACTTC.

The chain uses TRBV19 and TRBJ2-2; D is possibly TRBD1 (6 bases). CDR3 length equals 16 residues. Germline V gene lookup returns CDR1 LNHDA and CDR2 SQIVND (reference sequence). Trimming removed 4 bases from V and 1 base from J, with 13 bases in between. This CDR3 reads CASSTPGDRNTGELFF. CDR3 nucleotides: TGTGCCAGTAGTACCCCAGGGGACCGGAACACCGGGGAGCTGTTTTTT.

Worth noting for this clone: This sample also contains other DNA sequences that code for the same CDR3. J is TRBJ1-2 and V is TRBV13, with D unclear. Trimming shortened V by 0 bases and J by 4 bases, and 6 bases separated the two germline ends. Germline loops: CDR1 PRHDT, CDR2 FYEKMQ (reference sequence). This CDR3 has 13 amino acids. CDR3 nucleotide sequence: TGTGCCAGCAGCTTAGGGGGAATCTATGGCTACACCTTC. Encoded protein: CASSLGGIYGYTF.

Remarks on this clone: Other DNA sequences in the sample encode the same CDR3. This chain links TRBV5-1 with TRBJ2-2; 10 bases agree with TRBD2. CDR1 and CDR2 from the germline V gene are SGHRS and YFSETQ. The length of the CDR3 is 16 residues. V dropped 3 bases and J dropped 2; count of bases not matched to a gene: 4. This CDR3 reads CASSSGLAANTGELFF. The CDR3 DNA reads TGCGCCAGCAGCTCTGGACTAGCGGCAAACACCGGGGAGCTGTTTTTT.

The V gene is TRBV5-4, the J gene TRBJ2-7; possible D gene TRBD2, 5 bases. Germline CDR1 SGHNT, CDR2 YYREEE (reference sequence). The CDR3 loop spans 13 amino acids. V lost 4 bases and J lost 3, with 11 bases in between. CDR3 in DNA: TGTGCCAGCAGCATCGACGGGGTCTACGAGCAGTACTTC. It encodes CASSIDGVYEQYF.

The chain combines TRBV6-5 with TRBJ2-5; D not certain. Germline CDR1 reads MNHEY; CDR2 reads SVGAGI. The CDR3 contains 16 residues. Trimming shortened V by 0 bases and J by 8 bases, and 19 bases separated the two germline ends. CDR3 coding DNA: TGTGCCAGCAGTTACTCGATTGGGGTAGGGATGGGTACCCAGTACTTC. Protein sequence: CASSYSIGVGMGTQYF.

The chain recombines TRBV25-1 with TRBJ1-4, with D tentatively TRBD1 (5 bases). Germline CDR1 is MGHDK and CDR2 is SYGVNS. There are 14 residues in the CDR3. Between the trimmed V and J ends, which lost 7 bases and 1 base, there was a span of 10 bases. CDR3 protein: CASKSRGTNEKLFF. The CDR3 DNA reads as TGTGCCAGCAAAAGTAGGGGAACTAATGAAAAACTGTTTTTT.

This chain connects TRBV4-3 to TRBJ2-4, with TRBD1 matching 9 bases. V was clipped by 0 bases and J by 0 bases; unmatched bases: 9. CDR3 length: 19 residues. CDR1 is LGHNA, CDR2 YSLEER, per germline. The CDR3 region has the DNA TGCGCCAGCAGCCAAGATCCGGGACAGGGAAAAATAGCCAAAAACATTCAGTACTTC. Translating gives CASSQDPGQGKIAKNIQYF.

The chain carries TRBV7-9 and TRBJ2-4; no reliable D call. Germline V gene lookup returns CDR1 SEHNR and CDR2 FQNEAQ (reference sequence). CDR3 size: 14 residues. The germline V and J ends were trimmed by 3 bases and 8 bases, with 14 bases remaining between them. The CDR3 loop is CASSLARFSDIQYF. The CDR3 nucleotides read TGTGCCAGCAGCTTGGCGCGGTTCTCTGACATTCAGTACTTC.

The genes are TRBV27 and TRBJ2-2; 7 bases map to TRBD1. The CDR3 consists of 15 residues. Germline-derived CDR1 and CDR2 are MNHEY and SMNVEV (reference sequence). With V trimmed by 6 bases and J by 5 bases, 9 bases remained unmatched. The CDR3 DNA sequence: TGTGCCAGCAGACCCCGGGACAGAGGAACCGGGGAGCTGTTTTTT. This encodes CASRPRDRGTGELFF.